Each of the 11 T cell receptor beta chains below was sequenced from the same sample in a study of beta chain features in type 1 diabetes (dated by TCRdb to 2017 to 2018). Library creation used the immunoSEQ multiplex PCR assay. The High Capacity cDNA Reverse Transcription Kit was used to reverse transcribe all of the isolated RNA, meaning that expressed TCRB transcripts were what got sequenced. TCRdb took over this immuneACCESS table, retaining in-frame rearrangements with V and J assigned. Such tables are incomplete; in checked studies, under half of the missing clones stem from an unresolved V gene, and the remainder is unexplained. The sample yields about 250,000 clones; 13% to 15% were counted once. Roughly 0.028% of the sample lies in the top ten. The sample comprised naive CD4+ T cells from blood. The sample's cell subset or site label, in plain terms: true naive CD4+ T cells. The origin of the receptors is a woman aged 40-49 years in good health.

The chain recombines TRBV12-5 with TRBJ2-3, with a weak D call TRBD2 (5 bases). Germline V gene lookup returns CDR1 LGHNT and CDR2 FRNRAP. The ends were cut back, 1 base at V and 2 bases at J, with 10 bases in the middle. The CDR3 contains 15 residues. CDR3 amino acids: CASGLAEGNTDTQYF. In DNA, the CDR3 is TGTGCTAGTGGTTTGGCTGAGGGAAACACAGATACGCAGTATTTT.

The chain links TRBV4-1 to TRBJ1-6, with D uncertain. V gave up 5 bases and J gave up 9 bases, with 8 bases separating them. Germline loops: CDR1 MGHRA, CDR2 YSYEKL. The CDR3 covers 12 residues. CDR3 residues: CASSGSGSPLHF. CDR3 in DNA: TGCGCCAGCAGCGGGAGCGGTTCACCCCTCCACTTT.

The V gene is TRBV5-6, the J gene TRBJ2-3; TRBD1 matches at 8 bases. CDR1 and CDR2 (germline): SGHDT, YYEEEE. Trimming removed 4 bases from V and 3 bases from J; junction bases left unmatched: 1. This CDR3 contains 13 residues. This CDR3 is CASSRQGTDTQYF. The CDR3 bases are TGTGCCAGCAGCAGACAGGGGACAGATACGCAGTATTTT.

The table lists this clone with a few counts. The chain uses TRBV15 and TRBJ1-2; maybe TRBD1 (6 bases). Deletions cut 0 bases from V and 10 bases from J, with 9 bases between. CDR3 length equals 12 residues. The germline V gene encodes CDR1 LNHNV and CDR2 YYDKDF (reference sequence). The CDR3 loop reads CATSRDYRVYTF. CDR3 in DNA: TGTGCCACCAGCAGAGATTACAGGGTCTACACCTTC.

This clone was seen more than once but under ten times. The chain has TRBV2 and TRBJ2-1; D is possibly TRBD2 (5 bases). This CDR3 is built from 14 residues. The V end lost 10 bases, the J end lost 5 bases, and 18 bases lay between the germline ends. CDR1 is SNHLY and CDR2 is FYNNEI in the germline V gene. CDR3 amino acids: CAMSRDPTHNEQFF. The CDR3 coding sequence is TGTGCCATGTCGAGGGATCCAACTCACAATGAGCAGTTCTTC. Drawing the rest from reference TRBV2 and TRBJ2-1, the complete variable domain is EPEVTQTPSHQVTQMGQEVILRCVPISNHLYFYWYRQILGQKVEFLVSFYNNEISEKSEIFDDQFSVERPDGSNFTLKIRSTKLEDSAMYFCAMSRDPTHNEQFFGPGTRLTVL.

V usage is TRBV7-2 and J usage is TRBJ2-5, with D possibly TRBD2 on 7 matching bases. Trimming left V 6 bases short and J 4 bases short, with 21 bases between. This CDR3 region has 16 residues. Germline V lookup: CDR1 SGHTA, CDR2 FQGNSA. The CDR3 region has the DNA TGTGCCAGCAGACCCCCGACAGGTGGGGGGGCAGAGACCCAGTACTTC. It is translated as CASRPPTGGGAETQYF.

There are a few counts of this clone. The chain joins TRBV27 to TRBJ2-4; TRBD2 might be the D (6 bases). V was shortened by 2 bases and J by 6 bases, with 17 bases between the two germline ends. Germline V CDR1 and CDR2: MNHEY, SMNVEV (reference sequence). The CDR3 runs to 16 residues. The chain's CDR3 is CASSLGVGGGPNIQYF. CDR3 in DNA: TGTGCCAGCAGTTTAGGCGTGGGGGGAGGCCCAAACATTCAGTACTTC.

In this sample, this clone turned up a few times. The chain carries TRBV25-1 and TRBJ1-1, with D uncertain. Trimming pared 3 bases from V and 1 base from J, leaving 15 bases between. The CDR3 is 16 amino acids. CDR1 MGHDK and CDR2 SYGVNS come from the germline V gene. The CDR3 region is CASSEQSLGKNTEAFF. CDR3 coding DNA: TGTGCCAGCAGTGAGCAGAGTCTCGGGAAGAACACTGAAGCTTTCTTT.

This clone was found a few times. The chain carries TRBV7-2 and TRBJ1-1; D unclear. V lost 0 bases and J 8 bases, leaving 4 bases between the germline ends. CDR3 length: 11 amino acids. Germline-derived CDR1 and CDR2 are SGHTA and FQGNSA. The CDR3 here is CASSLAPEAFF. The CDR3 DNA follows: TGTGCCAGCAGCTTAGCCCCGGAAGCTTTCTTT.

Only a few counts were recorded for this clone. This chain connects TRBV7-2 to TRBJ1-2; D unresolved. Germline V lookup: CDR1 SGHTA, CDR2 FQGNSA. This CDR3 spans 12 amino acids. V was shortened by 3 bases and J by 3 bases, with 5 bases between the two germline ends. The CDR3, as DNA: TGTGCCAGCAGCTTTAGCGACTATGGCTACACCTTC. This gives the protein CASSFSDYGYTF.

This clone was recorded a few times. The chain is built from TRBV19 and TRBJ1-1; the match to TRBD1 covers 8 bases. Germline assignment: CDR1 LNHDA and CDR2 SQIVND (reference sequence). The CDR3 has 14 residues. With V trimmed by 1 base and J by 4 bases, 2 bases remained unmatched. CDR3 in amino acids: CASSIGGQGTEAFF. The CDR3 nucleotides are TGTGCCAGTAGTATAGGTGGACAGGGCACTGAAGCTTTCTTT.